The subject of this entry is one T cell receptor beta chain. This clonotype was counted only a few times. Its antigen has not been determined. No per-base quality is available; no much larger clone lies one base away. The data were obtained in a study of blood T cells in healthy people across ages (dated by TCRdb to 2014 to 2015). For the study in its entirety: In model experiments, template switching captured about one uniquely barcoded TCR beta cDNA molecule for every two T cells. Using deep sequencing normalized with unique cDNA molecular identifiers, the study measured how TCR beta repertoire diversity changes with age. To avoid experimental bias, donors of different ages were spread randomly across the sequencing lanes. Donors were grouped into four age groups: young (average about 15 years), middle-aged (less than 40), aged (roughly 62) and long-lived (around 80). Two additional independent replicas of 1 million unique cDNA reads from the same blood draw were analyzed for two donors (one aged 18 to 30 and one aged 80 or older).

To prepare the library, 5' RACE was applied. Sequenced using an Illumina HiSeq 2500. A second PCR of about 7 to 12 cycles was performed with a sample-barcoded 5' primer and a J-beta primer mix. A unique molecular identifier was introduced onto each TCR beta cDNA molecule by a template-switch 5' adaptor carrying 12 random nucleotides. At least 2.5 million CDR3-containing paired-end reads were obtained from each sample. The Mint cDNA synthesis kit, primed by a TRBC-specific oligonucleotide, was used to synthesize first-strand cDNA from all RNA. All cDNA was treated with uracil-DNA glycosylase and then went through a first 18-cycle PCR with the universal primers M1SS and BC2_uni_R. Per the source publication's procedure: For normalization, 1 million high-quality reads, each with a distinct molecular identifier, were randomly selected from each sample. Reads with shared molecular identifiers were discarded instead of being binned into consensus sequences. MiTCR, run with a Q25 quality threshold and the strictest error-elimination algorithm, handled CDR3 identification, clonotype clustering and error correction. A nonparametric unseen species model with Euler transformation was used to estimate lower-bound total TCR beta diversity. TCRdb took the public reads, trimmed them with fastp at Q25, ran MiXCR for clone calling and kept in-frame beta chains. Entries are consolidated by CDR3 protein sequence, retaining the most common genes and DNA. The V and J calls and clone size are TCRdb's, not the authors'. Recorded for this sample are 850,000 to 1,000,000 distinct CDR3 sequences; roughly 51% of them occurred a single time. About a fifth of the sample is taken by the ten largest.

Systemically healthy Caucasian individuals from Russia, 35 to 40 in total and aged roughly 6 to 90 years, were included as donors. Each donor gave 8.5 to 10 milliliters of peripheral blood, collected into EDTA-treated Vacutainer tubes. PBMCs were isolated by Ficoll-Paque density-gradient centrifugation, with at least 6 million obtained per sample. Trizol reagent was used to extract total RNA from PBMCs, with at least 5.5 micrograms per sample. The percentages of naive CD45RAhigh/CD27high T cells were determined by flow cytometry on a PBMC aliquot from every donor. Here is what the overall study found, with its caveats: There was a strong correlation between observed TCR beta diversity and the percentage of naive T cells measured by flow cytometry. Compared with the aged group, the long-lived group had more naive CD4+ T cells, fewer expanded clones and increased TCR diversity, suggesting age selection. Because the CMV infection status of the donors was unknown, age-related changes in expanded clonotypes may potentially have been confounded. Conclusive comparison of naive and antigen-experienced compartments was prevented by the profiling of bulk unsorted PBMCs. Total diversity estimates from one million sequenced T cells were considered lower bounds and underestimates. Observed TCR beta diversity per million T cells fell roughly linearly with age, and a significant reduction was already apparent by age approximately 40.

Trimming at the junction amounts to 10 bases on V and 6 bases on J, and the germline ends lie 22 bases apart. The germline V gene encodes CDR1 ENHRY and CDR2 SYGVKD. The CDR3 measures 14 amino acids from cysteine to phenylalanine. The sequence is cut down to CDR3 DNA, 42 bases in frame from base 1. The sequence was obtained from a woman between 55 and 75 years old in good health. The chain joins TRBV10-3 to TRBJ2-7; TRBD2 could be the D gene, as 6 bases match. Sequenced: blood. In nucleotide form, the sequence is TGTGCCACGGCGGGGAGGAGCATTGTCGCCGAGCAGTACTTC. Its translation reads: CATAGRSIVAEQYF.